One and the same sample provided the 27 T cell receptor beta chains below, sequenced in a study of blood T cell repertoires in COVID-19. Sequencing used immunoSEQ multiplex PCR; TCRdb keeps in-frame clones, though not all of them. In the table there are approximately 210,000 clones, roughly 81% of which are singletons. Input material: peripheral blood. The receptors were gathered from a woman aged 45-59 years with active or convalescent COVID-19.

The chain is built from TRBV19 and TRBJ1-5; D ambiguous. The V end lost 4 bases, the J end lost 13 bases, and 17 bases lay between the germline ends. The CDR3 is 13 residues long. Germline-derived CDR1 and CDR2 are LNHDA and SQIVND (reference sequence). The CDR3 DNA follows: TGTGCCAGTAGTACCCAGGACGGGAATGCACAGCATTTT. Amino acid sequence: CASSTQDGNAQHF.

V usage is TRBV19 and J usage is TRBJ2-3; no clear D gene. V gave up 3 bases and J gave up 0 bases, with 13 bases separating them. This CDR3 comprises 16 residues. Germline-derived CDR1 and CDR2 are LNHDA and SQIVND (reference sequence). DNA of the CDR3: TGTGCCAGTAGTATTACTCGACAAACTAGCACAGATACGCAGTATTTT. Translation gives CASSITRQTSTDTQYF. The full variable domain, rest sourced from reference TRBV19 and TRBJ2-3, is DGGITQSPKYLFRKEGQNVTLSCEQNLNHDAMYWYRQDPGQGLRLIYYSQIVNDFQKGDIAEGYSVSREKKESFPLTVTSAQKNPTAFYLCASSITRQTSTDTQYFGPGTRLTVL.

Remarks on this clone: The identical CDR3 is also encoded by other nucleotide sequences in the sample. The rearrangement links TRBV30 to TRBJ2-7; D not certain. The ends were cut back, 2 bases at V and 6 bases at J, with 8 bases in the middle. In germline, CDR1 is GTSNPN, CDR2 SVGIG (reference sequence). The CDR3 extends over 11 amino acids. The CDR3 sequence: CAWSRSGEQYF. The DNA of the CDR3 is TGTGCCTGGAGTCGGTCAGGCGAGCAGTACTTC. The complete variable domain, with remaining parts taken from reference TRBV30 and TRBJ2-7, reads SQTIHQWPATLVQPVGSPLSLECTVEGTSNPNLYWYRQAAGRGLQLLFYSVGIGQISSEVPQNLSASRPQDRQFILSSKKLLLSDSGFYLCAWSRSGEQYFGPGTRLTVT.

V and J are TRBV28 and TRBJ2-3, with TRBD1 identical over 9 bases. V shed 4 bases and J 1 base; nucleotides not matched to a gene: 3. Per germline, CDR1 MDHEN and CDR2 SYDVKM. The CDR3 consists of 15 residues. CDR3 in amino acids: CASSSTGGGTDTQYF. The DNA of the CDR3 is TGTGCCAGCAGTTCGACAGGGGGGGGCACAGATACGCAGTATTTT.

V is TRBV2 and J is TRBJ1-1, with D possibly being TRBD1 (5 bases). This CDR3 comprises 16 residues. With 2 bases removed from V and 9 bases from J, the gap between germline ends came to 22 bases. The germline CDR1 and CDR2 sequences are SNHLY and FYNNEI. The CDR3, as DNA: TGTGCCAGCAGTGAACATATTGGGGACTCCATCGGAAAAGCTTTCTTT. It is translated as CASSEHIGDSIGKAFF.

The CDR3 coding sequence is TGTGCCAGCTCTACCGTAGGGGGAAATCAGCCCCAGCATTTT. It translates to CASSTVGGNQPQHF. The chain uses TRBV18 and TRBJ1-5; possibly TRBD1 for D (6 bases). V lost 6 bases and J lost 4, with 13 bases in between. The CDR3 is 14 residues long. Per germline, CDR1 KGHSH and CDR2 LQKENI.

This sequence joins TRBV6-5 and TRBJ2-3, with D perhaps TRBD2 (5 bases). Germline V gene lookup returns CDR1 MNHEY and CDR2 SVGAGI. CDR3 length equals 13 residues. Trimming took off 6 bases at V and 1 base at J, with 8 bases between the two ends. The CDR3 loop is CASRAVGTDTQYF. CDR3 nucleotide sequence: TGTGCCAGCAGAGCGGTTGGCACAGATACGCAGTATTTT.

This clone was observed a single time. The V call is TRBV28, the J call TRBJ2-7; 9 bases are a match to TRBD1. V shed 5 bases, J shed 4 bases, and the junction held 18 bases outside the gene matches. Germline V gives CDR1 MDHEN, CDR2 SYDVKM. The CDR3 is 18 amino acids. The CDR3 loop is CASSRPLGTGQSPYEQYF. For the CDR3, the DNA is TGTGCCAGCAGTCGTCCCCTCGGGACAGGGCAATCTCCATACGAGCAGTACTTC.

This chain links TRBV15 with TRBJ1-1; D is ambiguous. The CDR3 is made up of 14 amino acids. CDR1 LNHNV and CDR2 YYDKDF come from the germline V gene (reference sequence). The ends were cut back, 0 bases at V and 2 bases at J, with 7 bases in the middle. Written as DNA, the CDR3 is TGTGCCACCAGCAGAGATTACTCCAACACTGAAGCTTTCTTT. Translation: CATSRDYSNTEAFF.

The V call is TRBV2, the J call TRBJ2-2; D is possibly TRBD1 (5 bases). Trimming removed 8 bases at V and 7 bases at J, with 14 bases between. The CDR3 runs 13 residues. Looked up from germline, CDR1 is SNHLY and CDR2 is FYNNEI. CDR3 in amino acids: CASRAGNGGELFF. The CDR3 DNA follows: TGTGCCAGCCGAGCAGGGAATGGCGGGGAGCTGTTTTTT. The whole variable domain, filled in from reference TRBV2 and TRBJ2-2, reads EPEVTQTPSHQVTQMGQEVILRCVPISNHLYFYWYRQILGQKVEFLVSFYNNEISEKSEIFDDQFSVERPDGSNFTLKIRSTKLEDSAMYFCASRAGNGGELFFGEGSRLTVL.

V is TRBV11-3 and J is TRBJ1-2; D remains unclear. V was shortened by 0 bases and J by 8 bases, with 10 bases between the two germline ends. This CDR3 has 13 amino acids. CDR1 is SGHNT, CDR2 YENEEA, per germline. CDR3 sequence: CASSLEEGVGYTF. The CDR3 coding sequence is TGTGCCAGCAGCTTAGAGGAGGGAGTAGGCTACACCTTC.

This clone has more than one count but fewer than ten. The rearrangement links TRBV19 to TRBJ1-1, with 12 positions matching TRBD1. J was trimmed by 10 bases and V by 5 bases; bases with no gene match: 11. The CDR3 length is 15 residues. Looked up from germline, CDR1 is LNHDA and CDR2 is SQIVND (reference sequence). The CDR3 DNA follows: TGTGCCAGTAGTGCTTCGGGGACAGGGGGCTTGGGAGCTTTCTTT. Protein: CASSASGTGGLGAFF.

The rearrangement uses TRBV19 and TRBJ2-1, with D perhaps TRBD1 (5 bases). The germline V gene has CDR1 LNHDA and CDR2 SQIVND (reference sequence). Trimming left V 0 bases short and J 14 bases short, with 14 bases between. The CDR3 contains 13 residues. The CDR3 spells CASSIDEVQGKFF. CDR3 bases: TGTGCCAGTAGTATAGATGAAGTGCAGGGAAAGTTCTTC.

This clone was found many times. The rearrangement joins TRBV2 to TRBJ1-5, with 9 bases aligning to TRBD1. CDR3 length: 15 amino acids. Germline loops: CDR1 SNHLY, CDR2 FYNNEI. The V gene end was trimmed by 4 bases and the J gene end by 2 bases; junction bases not matched to a gene: 3. The DNA of the CDR3 is TGTGCCAGCAGTGGGAGGACAGGGGGCAATCAGCCCCAGCATTTT. Translated, it gives CASSGRTGGNQPQHF.

This chain joins TRBV25-1 and TRBJ2-5; perhaps TRBD1 as D (5 bases). Germline V lookup: CDR1 MGHDK, CDR2 SYGVNS. Deletions cut 7 bases from V and 0 bases from J, with 12 bases between. CDR3 size: 14 residues. Written as DNA, the CDR3 is TGTGCCAGCATTGGGGCCTCCCACCAAGAGACCCAGTACTTC. This translates into CASIGASHQETQYF.

This clone was counted between two and nine times. This chain links TRBV3-1 (or the pseudogene TRBV3-2) with TRBJ1-6, with TRBD1 matching over 8 bases. Germline V gene data show CDR1 as LGHDT and CDR2 as YNNKEL (reference sequence). There are 15 residues in the CDR3. The V segment lost 4 bases and the J segment 7 bases; nucleotides outside the gene matches: 6. In DNA form, the CDR3 reads TGTGCCAGCAGCCCCGACAGGGGCTCAAATTCACCCCTCCACTTT. Its protein is CASSPDRGSNSPLHF.

V and J are TRBV15 and TRBJ2-3; 7 bases match TRBD2. The CDR3 runs 15 residues. Germline values: CDR1 LNHNV, CDR2 YYDKDF (reference sequence). Trimming at V came to 0 bases and at J to 2 bases, leaving 2 bases not matched to a gene. The CDR3 sequence is CATSREAGATDTQYF. CDR3 sequence (DNA): TGTGCCACCAGCAGAGAGGCGGGAGCCACAGATACGCAGTATTTT.

The gene calls are TRBV24-1 and TRBJ1-2; no clear D gene. The CDR3 extends over 12 amino acids. V was pared by 0 bases and J by 7 bases, with 5 bases between. Germline CDR1 is KGHDR and CDR2 is SFDVKD. Here the CDR3 reads CATSDLSAGYTF. In DNA form, the CDR3 reads TGTGCCACCAGTGATTTGAGCGCTGGCTACACCTTC.

The chain combines TRBV4-1 with TRBJ1-5; D call uncertain. From germline, CDR1 is MGHRA and CDR2 YSYEKL. Trimming removed 0 bases from V and 5 bases from J, with 17 bases in between. The CDR3 consists of 17 residues. CDR3: CASSQEGVPPLYQPQHF. CDR3 bases: TGCGCCAGCAGCCAAGAAGGAGTGCCACCCCTTTATCAGCCCCAGCATTTT.

This CDR3 reads CASSSVGVKSGYGYTF. The CDR3 DNA reads TGCGCCAGCAGCTCGGTGGGAGTGAAAAGCGGCTATGGCTACACCTTC. The rearrangement uses TRBV5-1 and TRBJ1-2; D uncertain. The CDR3 length is 16 residues. Germline V CDR1 and CDR2: SGHRS, YFSETQ. The V end was cut by 3 bases, the J end by 4 bases, with 19 bases between. Filled out from reference TRBV5-1 and TRBJ1-2, the complete variable domain reads KAGVTQTPRYLIKTRGQQVTLSCSPISGHRSVSWYQQTPGQGLQFLFEYFSETQRNKGNFPGRFSGRQFSNSRSEMNVSTLELGDSALYLCASSSVGVKSGYGYTFGSGTRLTVV.

The chain has TRBV5-5 and TRBJ1-3; D is ambiguous. The germline V gene has CDR1 SGHKS and CDR2 YYEKEE (reference sequence). Trimming left V 1 base short and J 0 bases short, with 8 bases between. The CDR3 extends over 15 amino acids. The DNA for the CDR3 is TGTGCCAGCAGCTTGTTCCAGTTCTCTGGAAACACCATATATTTT. Encoded protein: CASSLFQFSGNTIYF.

This chain joins TRBV9 and TRBJ1-2; D is perhaps TRBD1 (6 bases). The CDR3 contains 14 residues. V was shortened by 0 bases and J by 9 bases, with 15 bases between the two germline ends. Germline V gene lookup returns CDR1 SGDLS and CDR2 YYNGEE. CDR3 amino acids: CASSVVGAPMSYTF. The CDR3 bases are TGTGCCAGCAGCGTAGTGGGGGCACCTATGAGCTACACCTTC.

J is TRBJ2-5 and V is TRBV5-1; TRBD2 matches at 7 bases. The junction had 7 bases not matched to a gene; V was cut back by 1 base and J by 4 bases. The CDR3 is 15 amino acids. Germline V gives CDR1 SGHRS, CDR2 YFSETQ. As DNA, the CDR3 is TGCGCCAGCAGCTTGTCGTCAGCTAGCGGAGAGACCCAGTACTTC. Residues: CASSLSSASGETQYF.

V usage is TRBV28 and J usage is TRBJ1-1, with 8 bases matching TRBD1. Trimming took 5 bases from V and 4 from J; bases not matched to a gene: 18. Germline V gene data show CDR1 as MDHEN and CDR2 as SYDVKM. This CDR3 has 18 residues. CDR3 sequence (DNA): TGTGCCAGCAGTGCCTTAACAGGGGGAAGGGAAGGGGGCACTGAAGCTTTCTTT. It specifies CASSALTGGREGGTEAFF.

This chain uses TRBV2 with TRBJ2-5, with 8 bases that match TRBD2. The ends lost 4 bases at V and 0 bases at J; junction bases unmatched: 4. The CDR3 is made up of 15 amino acids. The germline gives CDR1 SNHLY, CDR2 FYNNEI. The CDR3 nucleotides are TGTGCCAGCAGTGCGTGGCGGGGGGACCAAGAGACCCAGTACTTC. Residues: CASSAWRGDQETQYF.

The chain has TRBV5-1 and TRBJ1-1; D not certain. Germline assignment: CDR1 SGHRS and CDR2 YFSETQ. The V and J ends lost 2 bases and 2 bases respectively, with 7 bases between them. The CDR3 runs to 13 residues. CDR3 protein: CASSFRGNTEAFF. The CDR3 nucleotides read TGCGCCAGCAGCTTCCGGGGTAACACTGAAGCTTTCTTT.

V is TRBV5-1 and J is TRBJ1-1, with D maybe TRBD1 (6 bases). The CDR3 extends over 14 amino acids. Germline V gene sequence: CDR1 SGHRS, CDR2 YFSETQ. V was cut by 9 bases and J by 5 bases, with 20 bases left in between. The CDR3: CATGRGGLGTEAFF. As DNA, the CDR3 is TGCGCCACCGGGCGGGGGGGGCTGGGAACTGAAGCTTTCTTT.